The 9 T cell receptor beta chains in this list originate from one sample, sequenced in a study of T cell responses to AZD1222 COVID-19 vaccine (TCRdb year 2021). The library was built by means of the immunoSEQ multiplex PCR assay. The table comes from immuneACCESS by way of TCRdb, which keeps in-frame sequences with V and J called. Part of the clones is missing from these tables; in studies checked, under half for an unresolved V gene and the rest for unknown reasons. This sample lists around 140,000 clones; around 93% were detected once. The ten biggest clones cover 3.5% to 4% of the sample. This sample's time point label indicates: about 28 days (+/-7) after the second vaccine dose. The sample in question was peripheral blood, obtained 28 days after the second AZD1222 dose. Receptor source: an adult who received the AZD1222 COVID-19 vaccine.

The chain links TRBV28 to TRBJ1-4, with a possible D match to TRBD1 (5 bases). V shed 8 bases and J shed 0 bases, with 16 bases lying between them. Germline V CDR1 and CDR2: MDHEN, SYDVKM. CDR3 length: 16 residues. The CDR3 region has the DNA TGTGCCAGCCAACCCCGGGGGGGGGCAACTAATGAAAAACTGTTTTTT. As protein: CASQPRGGATNEKLFF.

The chain joins TRBV7-2 to TRBJ1-3, with D unresolved. Trimming removed 3 bases from V and 0 bases from J, with 9 bases in between. CDR3 length: 15 residues. CDR1 SGHTA and CDR2 FQGNSA come from the germline V gene. This chain's CDR3 is CASSLMVFSGNTIYF. The DNA of the CDR3 is TGTGCCAGCAGCTTGATGGTCTTCTCTGGAAACACCATATATTTT.

The chain carries TRBV11-3 and TRBJ2-7; D tentatively reads TRBD1 or TRBD2 (5 bases each). The V and J ends lost 4 bases and 2 bases respectively, with 15 bases between them. The CDR3 is made up of 15 amino acids. Germline CDR1 is SGHNT and CDR2 is YENEEA. CDR3 coding DNA: TGTGCCAGCAGCTCCAGGGACGCAAGAGCCTACGAGCAGTACTTC. Encoded protein: CASSSRDARAYEQYF. Complete variable domain (other parts from reference TRBV11-3 and TRBJ2-7): EAGVVQSPRYKIIEKKQPVAFWCNPISGHNTLYWYLQNLGQGPELLIRYENEEAVDDSQLPKDRFSAERLKGVDSTLKIQPAELGDSAVYLCASSSRDARAYEQYFGPGTRLTVT.

The CDR3 loop reads CASTGQRASYEQYF. Written as DNA, the CDR3 is TGTGCCAGCACGGGCCAGAGGGCCTCCTACGAGCAGTACTTC. The rearrangement uses TRBV2 and TRBJ2-7, with D possibly being TRBD2 (5 bases). V lost 7 bases to trimming and J lost 0 bases, with 13 bases between them. Germline CDR1 SNHLY, CDR2 FYNNEI. This CDR3 has 14 amino acids.

This CDR3 reads CATSEATGRGYTF. CDR3 DNA sequence: TGTGCCACCAGTGAAGCTACAGGGAGAGGGTACACCTTC. The rearrangement joins TRBV24-1 to TRBJ1-2, with D possibly matching TRBD1 (6 bases). Germline-derived CDR1 and CDR2 are KGHDR and SFDVKD. Trimming stripped 4 bases from V and 11 bases from J, with 16 bases between. This CDR3 comprises 13 residues.

The chain carries TRBV6-6 and TRBJ2-3; 9 bases line up with TRBD1. Germline CDR1 is MNHNY and CDR2 is SVGAGI (reference sequence). V was clipped by 5 bases and J by 6 bases; unmatched bases: 9. This CDR3 contains 15 residues. The CDR3 is CASSHKGQGVDTQYF. In DNA form, the CDR3 reads TGTGCCAGCAGTCACAAGGGACAGGGTGTGGATACGCAGTATTTT.

Comment on this clone: Other DNA variants within this sample encode the same CDR3. The V and J genes are TRBV14 and TRBJ1-5; D unclear. V was clipped by 1 base and J by 4 bases, with 5 bases between them. The CDR3 is made up of 13 amino acids. CDR1 and CDR2 from the germline V gene are SGHDN and FVKESK. The CDR3 nucleotides are TGTGCCAGCAGCCAAGGGCCTAATCAGCCCCAGCATTTT. As protein: CASSQGPNQPQHF.

The rearrangement links TRBV7-4 to TRBJ2-5; the D is unclear. Germline V CDR1 and CDR2: SGHVT, SQSDAQ. V was clipped by 3 bases and J by 5 bases, with 4 bases between them. The CDR3 has 11 residues. The CDR3 sequence is CASSFTETQYF. CDR3 DNA: TGTGCCAGCAGCTTTACGGAGACCCAGTACTTC.

Worth noting for this clone: The identical CDR3 is also encoded by other nucleotide sequences in the sample. The V and J genes are TRBV29-1 and TRBJ2-5, with D uncertain. The CDR3 covers 10 residues. The V end lost 4 bases, the J end lost 4 bases, and 4 bases lay between the germline ends. CDR1 is SQVTM and CDR2 is ANQGSEA in the germline V gene. The CDR3 nucleotides are TGCAGCGTTGGTGGAGAGACCCAGTACTTC. Its protein is CSVGGETQYF.